The entry that follows covers one T cell receptor (beta chain) sequence. These data belong to a study of cytomegalovirus exposure and HLA in healthy donors. Primers included in the PCR were 60 Vbeta and 13 Jbeta primers. Sequencing used immunoSEQ multiplex PCR; TCRdb keeps in-frame clones, though not all of them. The repertoire consists of roughly 90,000 clones, with 80% occurring once and the leading ten covering around 2%. Germline trimming cut 6 bases from V and 4 bases from J; bases unmatched to any gene: 8. This CDR3 region has 16 residues. Germline assignment: CDR1 SGHAT and CDR2 FQNNGV. Sequenced material: PBMCs. The chain links TRBV11-2 to TRBJ1-4, with 10 bases fitting TRBD1. This receptor was obtained from a young man in good health and CMV-seronegative. The CDR3 sequence is CASRLTGGARNEKLFF. Written as DNA, the CDR3 is TGTGCCAGCAGGCTGACAGGGGGCGCGCGTAATGAAAAACTGTTTTTT.